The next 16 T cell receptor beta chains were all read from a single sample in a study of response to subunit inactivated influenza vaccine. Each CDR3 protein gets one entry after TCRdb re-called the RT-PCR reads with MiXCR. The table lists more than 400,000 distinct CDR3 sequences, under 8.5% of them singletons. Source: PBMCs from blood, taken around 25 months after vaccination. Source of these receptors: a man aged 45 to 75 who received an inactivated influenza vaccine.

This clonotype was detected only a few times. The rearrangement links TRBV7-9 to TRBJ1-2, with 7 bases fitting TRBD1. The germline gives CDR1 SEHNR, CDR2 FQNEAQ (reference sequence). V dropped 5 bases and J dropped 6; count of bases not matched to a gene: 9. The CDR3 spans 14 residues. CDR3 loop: CASSPRDRQNGYTF. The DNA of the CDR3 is TGTGCCAGCAGCCCGAGGGACAGACAAAATGGCTACACCTTC.

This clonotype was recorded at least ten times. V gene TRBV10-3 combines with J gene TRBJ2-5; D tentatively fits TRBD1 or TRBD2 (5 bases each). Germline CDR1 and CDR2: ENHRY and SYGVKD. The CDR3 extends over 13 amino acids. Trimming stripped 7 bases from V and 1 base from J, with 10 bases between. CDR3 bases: TGTGCCATCAAGGGACCCCTCCAAGAGACCCAGTACTTC. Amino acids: CAIKGPLQETQYF.

Written as DNA, the CDR3 is TGCAGTCCTGAAACGGCTAGCGCAGCCTACGAGCAGTACTTC. Its protein is CSPETASAAYEQYF. The rearrangement joins TRBV20-1 to TRBJ2-7; D is perhaps TRBD2 (6 bases). The CDR3 is 14 amino acids. The germline V gene encodes CDR1 DFQATT and CDR2 SNEGSKA (reference sequence). Trimming took off 8 bases at V and 2 bases at J, with 19 bases between the two ends.

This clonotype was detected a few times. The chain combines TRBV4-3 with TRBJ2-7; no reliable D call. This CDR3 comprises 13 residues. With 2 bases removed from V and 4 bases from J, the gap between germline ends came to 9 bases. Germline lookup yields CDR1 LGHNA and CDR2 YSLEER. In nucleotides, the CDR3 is TGCGCCAGCAGCCAACAGCAGGATTACGAGCAGTACTTC. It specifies CASSQQQDYEQYF.

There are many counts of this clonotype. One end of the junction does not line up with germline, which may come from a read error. The CDR3 nucleotides read TGTGCCAGCAGTTTAGGCCAGGGTTATGTCTACACCTTC. Encoded protein: CASSLGQGYVYTF. The chain links TRBV12-3 or TRBV12-4 to TRBJ1-2, with TRBD1 as a possible D gene (5 bases). CDR3 size: 13 residues.

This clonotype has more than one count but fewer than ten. CDR3 residues: CASSLEGDATFGNTIYF. The DNA of the CDR3 is TGTGCCAGCAGCTTGGAAGGGGATGCGACTTTCGGAAACACCATATATTTT. This chain connects TRBV5-6 to TRBJ1-3, with D tentatively TRBD1 (5 bases). The V end was cut by 0 bases, the J end by 4 bases, with 17 bases between. Germline V lookup: CDR1 SGHDT, CDR2 YYEEEE. The CDR3 consists of 17 residues.

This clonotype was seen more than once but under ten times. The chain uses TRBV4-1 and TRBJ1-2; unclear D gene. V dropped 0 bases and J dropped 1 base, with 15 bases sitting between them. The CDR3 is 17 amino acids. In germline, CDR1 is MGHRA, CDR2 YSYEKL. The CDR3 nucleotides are TGCGCCAGCAGCCAAGATGAAGCGGCAGGCGGTAACTATGGCTACACCTTC. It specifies CASSQDEAAGGNYGYTF.

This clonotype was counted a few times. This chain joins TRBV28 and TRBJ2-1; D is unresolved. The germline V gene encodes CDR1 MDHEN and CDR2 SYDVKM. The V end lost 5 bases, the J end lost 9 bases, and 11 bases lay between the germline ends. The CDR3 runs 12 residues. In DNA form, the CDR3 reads TGTGCCAGCAGTCTAGGTAGAGGTGAGCAGTTCTTC. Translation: CASSLGRGEQFF.

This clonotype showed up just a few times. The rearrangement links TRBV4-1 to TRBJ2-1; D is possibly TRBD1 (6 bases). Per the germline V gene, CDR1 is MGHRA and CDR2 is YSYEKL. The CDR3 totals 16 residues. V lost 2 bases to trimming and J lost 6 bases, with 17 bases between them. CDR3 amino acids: CASSQQLNRVVNEQFF. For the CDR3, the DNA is TGCGCCAGCAGCCAACAGTTAAACAGGGTGGTCAATGAGCAGTTCTTC.

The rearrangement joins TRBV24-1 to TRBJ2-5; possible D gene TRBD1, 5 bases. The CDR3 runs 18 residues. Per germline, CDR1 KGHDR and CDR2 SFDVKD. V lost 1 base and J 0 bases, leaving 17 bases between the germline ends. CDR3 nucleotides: TGTGCCACCAGTGATTTCCTTATCGGGCGCAGGGACCAAGAGACCCAGTACTTC. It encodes CATSDFLIGRRDQETQYF.

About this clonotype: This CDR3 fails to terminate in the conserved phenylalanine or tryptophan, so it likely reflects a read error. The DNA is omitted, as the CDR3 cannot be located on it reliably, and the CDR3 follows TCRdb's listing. The CDR3 sequence: CASSLGSGGWL. The gene calls are TRBV5-8 and TRBJ2-7; the table's TRBD1 call for D was not verified on the DNA. Germline CDR1 SGHTS, CDR2 YDEGEE. The CDR3 adds up to 11 amino acids, both ends counted.

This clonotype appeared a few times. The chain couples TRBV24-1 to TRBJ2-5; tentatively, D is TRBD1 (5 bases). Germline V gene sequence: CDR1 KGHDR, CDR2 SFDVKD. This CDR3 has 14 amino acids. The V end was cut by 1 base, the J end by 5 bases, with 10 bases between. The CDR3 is CATSDFRRAETQYF. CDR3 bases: TGTGCCACCAGTGATTTTCGCAGGGCCGAGACCCAGTACTTC.

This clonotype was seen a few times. This CDR3 is CASRETSGRVYEQYF. DNA of the CDR3: TGTGCCAGCAGAGAGACTAGCGGGAGGGTCTACGAGCAGTACTTC. The V and J genes are TRBV28 and TRBJ2-7, with TRBD2 matching over 14 bases. CDR3 length equals 15 residues. J was trimmed by 3 bases and V by 6 bases; bases with no gene match: 4. Germline V CDR1 and CDR2: MDHEN, SYDVKM.

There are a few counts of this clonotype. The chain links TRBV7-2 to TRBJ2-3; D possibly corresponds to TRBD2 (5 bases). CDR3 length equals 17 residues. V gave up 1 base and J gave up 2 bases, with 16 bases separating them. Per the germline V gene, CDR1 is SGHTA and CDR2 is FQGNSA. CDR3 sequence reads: CASSLGVGAAPTDTQYF. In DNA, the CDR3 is TGTGCCAGCAGCTTAGGGGTGGGAGCCGCTCCCACAGATACGCAGTATTTT.

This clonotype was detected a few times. The DNA of the CDR3 is TGCAGCGTTGAAGATCCCCGGGGAATTAAGGATGGCTACACCTTC. This encodes CSVEDPRGIKDGYTF. The chain recombines TRBV29-1 with TRBJ1-2; no clear D gene. The V gene lost 0 bases and the J gene lost 6 bases, with 17 bases spanning the gap. The CDR3 covers 15 residues. CDR1 and CDR2 (germline): SQVTM, ANQGSEA.

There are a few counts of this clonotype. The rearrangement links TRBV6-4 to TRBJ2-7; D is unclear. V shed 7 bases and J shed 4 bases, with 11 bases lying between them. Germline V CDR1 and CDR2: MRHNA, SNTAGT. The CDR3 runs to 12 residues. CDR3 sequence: CASTGWKYEQYF. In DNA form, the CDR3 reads TGTGCCAGCACCGGATGGAAATACGAGCAGTACTTC.